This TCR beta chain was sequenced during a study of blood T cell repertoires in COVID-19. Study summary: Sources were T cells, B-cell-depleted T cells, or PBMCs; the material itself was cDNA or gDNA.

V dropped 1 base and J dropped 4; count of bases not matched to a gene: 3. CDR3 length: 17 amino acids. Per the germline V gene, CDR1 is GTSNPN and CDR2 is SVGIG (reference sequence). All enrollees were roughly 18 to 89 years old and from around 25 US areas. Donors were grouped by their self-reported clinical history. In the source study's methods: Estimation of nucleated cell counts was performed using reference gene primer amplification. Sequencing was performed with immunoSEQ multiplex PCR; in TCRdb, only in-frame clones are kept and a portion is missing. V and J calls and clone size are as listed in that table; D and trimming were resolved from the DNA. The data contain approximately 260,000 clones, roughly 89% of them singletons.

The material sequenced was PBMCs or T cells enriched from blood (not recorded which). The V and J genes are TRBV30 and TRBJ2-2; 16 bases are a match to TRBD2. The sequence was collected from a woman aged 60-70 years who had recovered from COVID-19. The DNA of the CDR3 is TGTGCCTGGAGTGCGGGACTAGCGGGGGGGCCCACCGGGGAGCTGTTTTTT. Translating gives CAWSAGLAGGPTGELFF.